This entry describes one TCR beta chain. No treatment of any kind had been given to any patient before thyroid surgery. This entry is derived from a study of metastatic and nonmetastatic thyroid tumors. This CDR3 has 11 residues. V dropped 5 bases and J dropped 0 bases, with 5 bases sitting between them. Germline assignment: CDR1 GTSNPN and CDR2 SVGIG (reference sequence). TCRdb re-processed the PCR reads through MiXCR. The sample carries 20,000 to 25,000 clones, around 20% recorded once. Sequencing was carried out using blood. This TCR was sampled from a female donor with papillary thyroid cancer or a benign thyroid nodule (not recorded which). Some clones in this sample may be carry-over from other donors' samples. J is TRBJ2-7 and V is TRBV30; no firm D call. CDR3 protein: CAWEGSYEQYF. DNA for the CDR3: TGTGCCTGGGAAGGCTCCTACGAGCAGTACTTC. The complete variable domain, with remaining parts taken from reference TRBV30 and TRBJ2-7, reads SQTIHQWPATLVQPVGSPLSLECTVEGTSNPNLYWYRQAAGRGLQLLFYSVGIGQISSEVPQNLSASRPQDRQFILSSKKLLLSDSGFYLCAWEGSYEQYFGPGTRLTVT.